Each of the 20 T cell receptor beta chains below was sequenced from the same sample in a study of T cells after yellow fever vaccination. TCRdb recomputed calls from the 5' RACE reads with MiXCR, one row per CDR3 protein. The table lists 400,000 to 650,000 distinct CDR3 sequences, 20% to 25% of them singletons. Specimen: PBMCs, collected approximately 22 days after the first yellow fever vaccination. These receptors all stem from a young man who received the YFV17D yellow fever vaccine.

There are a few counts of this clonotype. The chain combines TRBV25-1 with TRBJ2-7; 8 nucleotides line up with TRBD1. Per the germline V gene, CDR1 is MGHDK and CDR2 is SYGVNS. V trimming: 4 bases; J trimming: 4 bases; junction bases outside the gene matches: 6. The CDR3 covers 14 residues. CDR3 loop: CASSALDRGYEQYF. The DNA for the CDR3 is TGTGCCAGCAGTGCCCTCGACAGGGGATACGAGCAGTACTTC.

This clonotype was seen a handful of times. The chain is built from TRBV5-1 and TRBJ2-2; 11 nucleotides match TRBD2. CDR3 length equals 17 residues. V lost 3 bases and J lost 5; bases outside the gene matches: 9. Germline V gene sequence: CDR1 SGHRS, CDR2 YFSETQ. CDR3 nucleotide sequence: TGCGCCAGCAGCTCCTCCCTAGCGGGGGGAATGACCGGGGAGCTGTTTTTT. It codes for CASSSSLAGGMTGELFF.

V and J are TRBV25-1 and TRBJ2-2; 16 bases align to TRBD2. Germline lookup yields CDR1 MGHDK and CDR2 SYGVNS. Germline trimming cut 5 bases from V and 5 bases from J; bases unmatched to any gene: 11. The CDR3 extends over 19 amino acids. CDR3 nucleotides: TGTGCCAGCAGTCCACCTCCGGGACTAGCGGGGGGGTTGACCGGGGAGCTGTTTTTT. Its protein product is CASSPPPGLAGGLTGELFF.

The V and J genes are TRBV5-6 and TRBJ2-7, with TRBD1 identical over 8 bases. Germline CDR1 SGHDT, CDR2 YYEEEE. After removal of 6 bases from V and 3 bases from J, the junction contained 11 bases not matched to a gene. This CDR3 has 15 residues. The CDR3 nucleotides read TGTGCCAGCAACCCCGGTGGACAGGGTGTCTACGAGCAGTACGTC. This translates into CASNPGGQGVYEQYV.

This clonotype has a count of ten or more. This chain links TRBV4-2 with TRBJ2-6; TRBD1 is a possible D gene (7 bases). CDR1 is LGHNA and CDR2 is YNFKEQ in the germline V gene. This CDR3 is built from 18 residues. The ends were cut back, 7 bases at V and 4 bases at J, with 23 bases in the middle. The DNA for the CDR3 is TGTGCCAGCACTTACGGGGGAGGACAGGTAACCGGGGCCAACGTCCTGACTTTC. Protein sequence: CASTYGGGQVTGANVLTF.

The CDR3 DNA reads as TGTGCCAGCAGCTTAGAGAGAGCTAGCCTCTCGGCGACCCAGTACTTC. Amino acid sequence: CASSLERASLSATQYF. V and J are TRBV7-9 and TRBJ2-5, with D maybe TRBD2 (5 bases). Germline assignment: CDR1 SEHNR and CDR2 FQNEAQ (reference sequence). The CDR3 totals 16 residues. Deletions cut 1 base from V and 7 bases from J, with 19 bases between.

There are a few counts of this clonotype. CDR3 region: CASSYTSGAYNEQFF. CDR3 bases: TGTGCCAGCAGCTATACTAGCGGGGCGTACAATGAGCAGTTCTTC. J is TRBJ2-1 and V is TRBV7-2; 10 bases are shared with TRBD2. CDR3 length: 15 amino acids. Germline V gives CDR1 SGHTA, CDR2 FQGNSA. J was trimmed by 4 bases and V by 4 bases; bases with no gene match: 4.

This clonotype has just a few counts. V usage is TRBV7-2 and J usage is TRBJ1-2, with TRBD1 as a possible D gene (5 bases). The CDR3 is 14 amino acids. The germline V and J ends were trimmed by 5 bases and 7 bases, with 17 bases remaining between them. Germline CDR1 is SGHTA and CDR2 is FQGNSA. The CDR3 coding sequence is TGTGCCAGCAGCCTCGGGACGGATTGGGGTGGCTACACCTTC. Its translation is CASSLGTDWGGYTF.

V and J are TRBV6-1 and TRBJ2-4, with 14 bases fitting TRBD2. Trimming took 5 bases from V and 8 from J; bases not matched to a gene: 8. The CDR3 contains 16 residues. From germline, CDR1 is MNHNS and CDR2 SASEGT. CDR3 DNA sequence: TGTGCCAGCAGTAGGACTAGCGGGGGGTTGAGTTACATTCAGTACTTC. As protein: CASSRTSGGLSYIQYF.

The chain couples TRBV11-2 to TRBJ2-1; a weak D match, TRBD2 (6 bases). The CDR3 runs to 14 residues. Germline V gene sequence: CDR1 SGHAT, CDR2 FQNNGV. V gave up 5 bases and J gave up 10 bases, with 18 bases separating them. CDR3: CASSPDRGVYEQFF. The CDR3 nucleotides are TGTGCCAGCAGCCCAGACCGCGGGGTCTACGAGCAGTTCTTC.

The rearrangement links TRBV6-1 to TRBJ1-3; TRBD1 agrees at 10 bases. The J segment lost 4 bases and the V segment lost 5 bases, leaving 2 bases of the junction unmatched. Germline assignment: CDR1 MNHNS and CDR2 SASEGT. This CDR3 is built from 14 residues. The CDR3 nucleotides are TGTGCCAGCAGTCTGGGACAGGGGGGAAACACCATATATTTT. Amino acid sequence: CASSLGQGGNTIYF.

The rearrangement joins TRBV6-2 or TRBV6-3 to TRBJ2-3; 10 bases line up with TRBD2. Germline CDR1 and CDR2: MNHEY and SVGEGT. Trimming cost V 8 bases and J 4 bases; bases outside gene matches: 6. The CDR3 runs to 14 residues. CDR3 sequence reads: CASGPGLAPDTQYF. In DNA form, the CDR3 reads TGTGCCAGCGGCCCGGGACTAGCGCCAGATACGCAGTATTTT.

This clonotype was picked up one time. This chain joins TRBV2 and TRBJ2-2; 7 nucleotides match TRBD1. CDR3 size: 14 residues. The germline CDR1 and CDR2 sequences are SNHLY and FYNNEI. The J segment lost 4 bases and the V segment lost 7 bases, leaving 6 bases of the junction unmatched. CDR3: CASKTGSFTGELFF. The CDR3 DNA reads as TGTGCCAGCAAGACAGGGAGTTTCACCGGGGAGCTGTTTTTT.

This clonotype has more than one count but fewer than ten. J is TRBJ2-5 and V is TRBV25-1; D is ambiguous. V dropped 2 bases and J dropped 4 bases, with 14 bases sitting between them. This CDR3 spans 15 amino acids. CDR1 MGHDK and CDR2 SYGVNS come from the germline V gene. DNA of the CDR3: TGTGCCAGCAGTGAAAGGTACGGGCCGAGAGAGACCCAGTACTTC. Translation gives CASSERYGPRETQYF.

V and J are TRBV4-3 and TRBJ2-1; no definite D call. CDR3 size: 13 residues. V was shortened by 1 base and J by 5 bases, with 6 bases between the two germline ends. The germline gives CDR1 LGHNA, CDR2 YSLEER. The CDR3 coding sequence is TGCGCCAGCAGCCAAGTATCCGACAATGAGCAGTTCTTC. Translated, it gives CASSQVSDNEQFF.

The CDR3 sequence: CATTRNRGETQYF. The CDR3 DNA is TGTGCCACCACCCGGAATCGGGGTGAGACCCAGTACTTC. This chain links TRBV10-3 with TRBJ2-5; D possibly corresponds to TRBD2 (5 bases). Trimming removed 10 bases at V and 5 bases at J, with 17 bases between. CDR3 size: 13 residues. The germline V gene has CDR1 ENHRY and CDR2 SYGVKD.

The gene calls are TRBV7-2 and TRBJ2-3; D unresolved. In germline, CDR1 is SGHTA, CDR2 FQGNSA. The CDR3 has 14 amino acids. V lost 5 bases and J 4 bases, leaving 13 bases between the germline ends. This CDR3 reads CASSPPLGPDTQYF. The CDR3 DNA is TGTGCCAGCAGCCCCCCCCTGGGCCCAGATACGCAGTATTTT.

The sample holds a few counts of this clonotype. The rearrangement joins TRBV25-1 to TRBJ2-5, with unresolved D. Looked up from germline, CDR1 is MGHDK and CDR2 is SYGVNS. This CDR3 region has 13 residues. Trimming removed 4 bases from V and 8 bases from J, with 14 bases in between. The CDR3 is CASSVQDGETQYF. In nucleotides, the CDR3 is TGTGCCAGCAGTGTTCAGGACGGAGAAACCCAGTACTTC.

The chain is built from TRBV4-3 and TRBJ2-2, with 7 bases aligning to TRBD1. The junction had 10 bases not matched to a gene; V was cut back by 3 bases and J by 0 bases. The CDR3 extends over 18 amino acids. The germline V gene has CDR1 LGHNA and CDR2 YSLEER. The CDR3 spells CASSHPRLTGTNTGELFF. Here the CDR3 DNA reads TGCGCCAGCAGCCACCCCCGTTTGACAGGGACGAACACCGGGGAGCTGTTTTTT.

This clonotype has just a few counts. For the CDR3, the DNA is TGTGCCAGCAGTTGGGAGGGTTTCACCGGGGAGCTGTTTTTT. Translated: CASSWEGFTGELFF. This sequence joins TRBV6-5 and TRBJ2-2, with 7 bases fitting TRBD2. This CDR3 comprises 14 residues. Germline V gene data show CDR1 as MNHEY and CDR2 as SVGAGI. Trimming removed 4 bases from V and 4 bases from J; junction bases left unmatched: 3.